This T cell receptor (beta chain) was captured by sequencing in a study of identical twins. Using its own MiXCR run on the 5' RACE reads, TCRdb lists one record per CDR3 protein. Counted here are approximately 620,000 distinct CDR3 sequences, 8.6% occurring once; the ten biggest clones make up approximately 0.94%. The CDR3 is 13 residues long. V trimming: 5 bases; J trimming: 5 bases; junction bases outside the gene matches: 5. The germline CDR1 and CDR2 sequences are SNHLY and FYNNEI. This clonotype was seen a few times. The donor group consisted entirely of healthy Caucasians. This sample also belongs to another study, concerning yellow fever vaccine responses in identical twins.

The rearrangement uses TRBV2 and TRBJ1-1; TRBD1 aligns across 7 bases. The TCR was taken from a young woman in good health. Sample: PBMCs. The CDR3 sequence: CASSSTGWTEAFF. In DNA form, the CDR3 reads TGTGCCAGCAGTTCGACAGGGTGGACTGAAGCTTTCTTT.